These 30 T cell receptor beta chains were sequenced from one sample in a study of cytomegalovirus exposure and HLA in healthy donors. PCR was performed using 60 Vbeta and 13 Jbeta primers. Clones were read by immunoSEQ multiplex PCR, and TCRdb kept only the in-frame ones, dropping some. The sample holds some 200,000 clones, about 77% seen once. Sequencing was performed on PBMCs. These receptors came from a female donor in good health and CMV-seronegative.

The V call is TRBV11-2, the J call TRBJ2-7, with TRBD1 as a possible D gene (6 bases). V dropped 4 bases and J dropped 6 bases, with 10 bases sitting between them. CDR3 size: 12 residues. Germline-derived CDR1 and CDR2 are SGHAT and FQNNGV. The CDR3 DNA reads as TGTGCCAGCAGCTCCACAGGGTTCGAGCAGTACTTC. Its protein is CASSSTGFEQYF.

The chain combines TRBV6-5 with TRBJ1-2; no clear D. Between the trimmed V and J ends, which lost 10 bases and 4 bases, there was a span of 10 bases. Per germline, CDR1 MNHEY and CDR2 SVGAGI. The CDR3 sequence is 11 residues long. The CDR3 DNA sequence: TGTGCCACCTCGGGTTTCTATGGCTACACCTTC. As protein: CATSGFYGYTF.

The chain uses TRBV11-1 and TRBJ2-7, with a weak D call TRBD2 (6 bases). The CDR3 extends over 14 amino acids. With 3 bases removed from V and 3 bases from J, the gap between germline ends came to 12 bases. Germline-derived CDR1 and CDR2 are SGHAT and FQDESV (reference sequence). In DNA form, the CDR3 reads TGTGCCAGCAGCTTTTTCTCCGGGAGCTACGAGCAGTACTTC. Protein product: CASSFFSGSYEQYF.

The DNA of the CDR3 is TGTGCCAGCAGCTTAGCCCGACTCACGAACACTGAAGCTTTCTTT. Protein sequence: CASSLARLTNTEAFF. The chain uses TRBV7-8 and TRBJ1-1; D call uncertain. V was trimmed by 0 bases and J by 1 base, leaving 9 bases between them. The germline gives CDR1 SGHVS, CDR2 FQNEAQ. CDR3 length: 15 residues.

The chain carries TRBV30 and TRBJ2-2, with TRBD2 matching over 9 bases. The CDR3 length is 16 residues. J gave up 1 base and V 3 bases, and 6 bases lay outside the gene matches. CDR1 is GTSNPN, CDR2 SVGIG, per germline (reference sequence). CDR3: CAWSGGTSRNTGELFF. CDR3 sequence (DNA): TGTGCCTGGAGCGGCGGGACTAGCAGGAACACCGGGGAGCTGTTTTTT.

This chain connects TRBV5-4 to TRBJ2-3, with TRBD2 matching 7 bases. Germline CDR1 SGHNT, CDR2 YYREEE (reference sequence). The CDR3 sequence is 14 residues long. V was pared by 4 bases and J by 3 bases, with 5 bases of the junction left unmatched. The CDR3 sequence: CASSLRTRTDTQYF. The CDR3 DNA reads as TGTGCCAGCAGCCTACGGACTAGAACAGATACGCAGTATTTT.

In regard to this clone: The junction differs from germline at one of its ends, possibly a read error. The chain couples TRBV7-9 to TRBJ2-1; TRBD1 matches 8 bases. The CDR3 is 16 amino acids. Germline V gene sequence: CDR1 SEHNR, CDR2 FQNEAQ (reference sequence). CDR3: CSSSLLVTGDSNEQFF. The CDR3 DNA is TGTTCCAGCAGCCTCTTGGTGACAGGGGACAGCAATGAGCAGTTCTTC.

The V call is TRBV4-1, the J call TRBJ1-5; 8 bases are shared with TRBD1. This CDR3 contains 15 residues. Per the germline V gene, CDR1 is MGHRA and CDR2 is YSYEKL. V shed 4 bases and J 5 bases; nucleotides not matched to a gene: 7. The CDR3 here is CASSPGTGGDQPQHF. DNA of the CDR3: TGCGCCAGCAGCCCCGGGACAGGAGGAGATCAGCCCCAGCATTTT.

The rearrangement joins TRBV27 to TRBJ2-2, with D maybe TRBD1 (6 bases). This CDR3 has 18 residues. Trimming stripped 0 bases from V and 7 bases from J, with 21 bases between. The germline CDR1 and CDR2 sequences are MNHEY and SMNVEV (reference sequence). The CDR3 sequence is CASSLSSFRQALLGELFF. In DNA form, the CDR3 reads TGTGCCAGCAGTTTATCGAGTTTTCGACAGGCCCTACTCGGGGAGCTGTTTTTT.

The chain uses TRBV6-6 and TRBJ1-1, with 7 bases that match TRBD1. CDR1 is MNHNY and CDR2 is SVGAGI in the germline V gene (reference sequence). This CDR3 contains 13 residues. V lost 6 bases to trimming and J lost 7 bases; unmatched junction nucleotides: 8. This CDR3 is CASRVGQFDEAFF. The CDR3 nucleotides are TGTGCCAGCAGAGTGGGACAGTTTGATGAAGCTTTCTTT.

This clone was seen a handful of times. The chain carries TRBV5-1 and TRBJ2-1, with D possibly being TRBD2 (5 bases). There are 11 residues in the CDR3. Germline V gene lookup returns CDR1 SGHRS and CDR2 YFSETQ. V was pared by 4 bases and J by 7 bases, with 6 bases between. In DNA, the CDR3 is TGCGCCAGCAGCGGAGGAAATGAGCAGTTCTTC. Amino acids: CASSGGNEQFF.

The chain employs TRBV30 and TRBJ1-1, with 7 bases aligning to TRBD1. Germline V lookup: CDR1 GTSNPN, CDR2 SVGIG (reference sequence). With V trimmed by 1 base and J by 4 bases, 6 bases remained unmatched. The CDR3 contains 14 residues. The DNA of the CDR3 is TGTGCCTGGAGTGCACAGGGGTTGGGCACTGAAGCTTTCTTT. Translating it yields CAWSAQGLGTEAFF.

The CDR3 DNA is TGTGCCAGCAGCTTAGCGGGGGGGCTTTGGAATGAGCAGTTCTTC. This sequence encodes CASSLAGGLWNEQFF. This chain connects TRBV11-2 to TRBJ2-1; 8 bases are shared with TRBD2. This CDR3 is 15 amino acids long. Germline V lookup: CDR1 SGHAT, CDR2 FQNNGV. J was trimmed by 7 bases and V by 1 base; bases with no gene match: 6.

Here the CDR3 reads CASSLQGGGDTQYF. CDR3 in DNA: TGTGCCAGCAGTCTACAGGGTGGCGGAGATACGCAGTATTTT. The chain employs TRBV6-6 and TRBJ2-3, with a tentative D call TRBD1 (6 bases). Germline V gives CDR1 MNHNY, CDR2 SVGAGI (reference sequence). The ends were cut back, 5 bases at V and 5 bases at J, with 14 bases in the middle. This CDR3 contains 14 residues.

This clone has more than one count but fewer than ten. The genes are TRBV28 and TRBJ2-4; unclear D gene. The CDR3 runs to 12 residues. CDR1 is MDHEN and CDR2 is SYDVKM in the germline V gene. Between the trimmed V and J ends, which lost 5 bases and 7 bases, there was a span of 9 bases. CDR3 amino acids: CASSPLVNIQYF. The CDR3 DNA reads TGTGCCAGCAGTCCTCTAGTTAACATTCAGTACTTC.

This sequence joins TRBV28 and TRBJ2-7; TRBD2 aligns across 9 bases. CDR3 length equals 14 residues. Germline V gene data show CDR1 as MDHEN and CDR2 as SYDVKM. The J segment lost 1 base and the V segment lost 7 bases, leaving 5 bases of the junction unmatched. The CDR3 here is CASKGAGGSYEQYF. In DNA form, the CDR3 reads TGTGCCAGCAAGGGCGCGGGAGGGTCCTACGAGCAGTACTTC.

V usage is TRBV9 and J usage is TRBJ1-1; D gene uncertain. Germline V lookup: CDR1 SGDLS, CDR2 YYNGEE. V was pared by 4 bases and J by 3 bases, with 10 bases between. The CDR3 runs 13 residues. CDR3 loop: CASSTPGDTEAFF. The DNA for the CDR3 is TGTGCCAGCAGCACCCCAGGTGACACTGAAGCTTTCTTT.

CDR3 protein: CASSLGGGATLDTQYF. The CDR3 nucleotides read TGTGCCAGCAGCTTGGGTGGGGGGGCCACGCTAGATACGCAGTATTTT. V gene TRBV5-6 combines with J gene TRBJ2-3; TRBD2 might be the D (7 bases). Between the trimmed V and J ends, which lost 0 bases and 5 bases, there was a span of 16 bases. The CDR3 has 16 residues. Germline CDR1 SGHDT, CDR2 YYEEEE.

This clone was seen only once. This sequence joins TRBV27 and TRBJ2-7; 10 nucleotides agree with TRBD2. Per germline, CDR1 MNHEY and CDR2 SMNVEV (reference sequence). The V and J ends lost 3 bases and 0 bases, in that order; junction bases with no gene match: 8. CDR3 length: 17 amino acids. In DNA form, the CDR3 reads TGTGCCAGCAGTTTCGCAGGTACTAGCGGGGACTCCTACGAGCAGTACTTC. Translated, it gives CASSFAGTSGDSYEQYF.

In DNA form, the CDR3 reads TGTGCCAGCAGCTTAGAGGTTTTGTTGGGCAGAGCCTACGAGCAGTACTTC. Its protein is CASSLEVLLGRAYEQYF. This chain joins TRBV11-2 and TRBJ2-7, with no clear D. From germline, CDR1 is SGHAT and CDR2 FQNNGV. V lost 0 bases and J 2 bases, leaving 17 bases between the germline ends. This CDR3 has 17 amino acids.

V usage is TRBV5-6 and J usage is TRBJ2-1; 7 nucleotides match TRBD2. Germline assignment: CDR1 SGHDT and CDR2 YYEEEE. This CDR3 contains 15 residues. J gave up 7 bases and V 4 bases, and 11 bases lay outside the gene matches. The chain's CDR3 is CASSLGLGEPNEQFF. In DNA form, the CDR3 reads TGTGCCAGCAGCCTCGGACTAGGGGAGCCGAATGAGCAGTTCTTC. The complete variable domain, with remaining parts taken from reference TRBV5-6 and TRBJ2-1, reads DAGVTQSPTHLIKTRGQQVTLRCSPKSGHDTVSWYQQALGQGPQFIFQYYEEEERQRGNFPDRFSGHQFPNYSSELNVNALLLGDSALYLCASSLGLGEPNEQFFGPGTRLTVL.

V is TRBV4-2 and J is TRBJ2-7; 10 bases agree with TRBD2. V lost 1 base and J lost 7; bases outside the gene matches: 7. The CDR3 extends over 15 amino acids. The germline V gene has CDR1 LGHNA and CDR2 YNFKEQ. For the CDR3, the DNA is TGTGCCAGCAGCCAAGGTCAGGGACTAGCGAGGGAGCAGTACTTC. Encoded protein: CASSQGQGLAREQYF.

V is TRBV7-9 and J is TRBJ1-2; 7 bases line up with TRBD1. The CDR3 is 13 amino acids. The V and J ends lost 6 bases and 6 bases, in that order; junction bases with no gene match: 7. From germline, CDR1 is SEHNR and CDR2 FQNEAQ (reference sequence). This CDR3 reads CASRHDRADGYTF. The CDR3 DNA reads as TGTGCCAGCAGACACGACAGGGCAGATGGCTACACCTTC.

The genes are TRBV7-9 and TRBJ1-6; D perhaps matches TRBD1 (5 bases). V was trimmed by 7 bases and J by 9 bases, leaving 16 bases between them. Looked up from germline, CDR1 is SEHNR and CDR2 is FQNEAQ (reference sequence). The CDR3 spans 14 residues. CDR3 nucleotides: TGTGCCAGCACCCGGCAGGGTTTCGGTTCACCCCTCCACTTT. It encodes CASTRQGFGSPLHF.

CDR3 sequence: CASSLRLADSNQPQHF. The CDR3 DNA reads as TGTGCCAGCAGCTTAAGGTTAGCCGATAGCAATCAGCCCCAGCATTTT. The chain carries TRBV7-6 and TRBJ1-5; D not resolved. The germline CDR1 and CDR2 sequences are SGHVS and FNYEAQ. The length of the CDR3 is 16 residues. V was pared by 2 bases and J by 0 bases, with 11 bases between.

In its sample, this clone was seen once. The CDR3 region is CASSLGPRQGESGYTF. The CDR3 region has the DNA TGTGCCAGCAGCCTGGGACCCAGACAGGGGGAGTCAGGCTACACCTTC. The V and J genes are TRBV5-8 and TRBJ1-2; 9 positions match TRBD1. J lost 8 bases, V lost 4 bases, and 15 bases had no gene match. Per germline, CDR1 SGHTS and CDR2 YDEGEE. This CDR3 has 16 residues.

The chain uses TRBV30 and TRBJ1-5, with 7 bases matching TRBD1. Germline CDR1 GTSNPN, CDR2 SVGIG (reference sequence). CDR3 length: 13 amino acids. V trimming: 8 bases; J trimming: 5 bases; junction bases outside the gene matches: 9. CDR3 sequence reads: CAGEWTGDQPQHF. The CDR3 DNA sequence: TGTGCCGGGGAGTGGACAGGCGATCAGCCCCAGCATTTT.

The rearrangement joins TRBV28 to TRBJ1-4; possibly TRBD1 for D (6 bases). V was clipped by 5 bases and J by 0 bases, with 13 bases between them. Germline values: CDR1 MDHEN, CDR2 SYDVKM. The CDR3 runs 16 residues. The CDR3 here is CASSRGQIATNEKLFF. The CDR3 DNA is TGTGCCAGCAGTAGAGGACAGATCGCAACTAATGAAAAACTGTTTTTT. The entire variable domain, with the rest obtained from reference TRBV28 and TRBJ1-4, is as follows: DVKVTQSSRYLVKRTGEKVFLECVQDMDHENMFWYRQDPGLGLRLIYFSYDVKMKEKGDIPEGYSVSREKKERFSLILESASTNQTSMYLCASSRGQIATNEKLFFGSGTQLSVL.

The chain couples TRBV9 to TRBJ2-1, with a possible D match to TRBD1 (5 bases). There are 14 residues in the CDR3. V was cut by 0 bases and J by 10 bases, with 14 bases left in between. Germline V gene lookup returns CDR1 SGDLS and CDR2 YYNGEE. This CDR3 is CASSVESGQYEQFF. The CDR3 nucleotides read TGTGCCAGCAGCGTAGAGTCAGGGCAATACGAGCAGTTCTTC.

V gene TRBV6-1 combines with J gene TRBJ1-1; D not resolved. V was shortened by 8 bases and J by 7 bases, with 14 bases between the two germline ends. Germline V gives CDR1 MNHNS, CDR2 SASEGT. The CDR3 is 12 residues long. The CDR3 spells CASLRRRLEAFF. The CDR3 bases are TGTGCCAGCCTTAGACGGCGGCTTGAAGCTTTCTTT.